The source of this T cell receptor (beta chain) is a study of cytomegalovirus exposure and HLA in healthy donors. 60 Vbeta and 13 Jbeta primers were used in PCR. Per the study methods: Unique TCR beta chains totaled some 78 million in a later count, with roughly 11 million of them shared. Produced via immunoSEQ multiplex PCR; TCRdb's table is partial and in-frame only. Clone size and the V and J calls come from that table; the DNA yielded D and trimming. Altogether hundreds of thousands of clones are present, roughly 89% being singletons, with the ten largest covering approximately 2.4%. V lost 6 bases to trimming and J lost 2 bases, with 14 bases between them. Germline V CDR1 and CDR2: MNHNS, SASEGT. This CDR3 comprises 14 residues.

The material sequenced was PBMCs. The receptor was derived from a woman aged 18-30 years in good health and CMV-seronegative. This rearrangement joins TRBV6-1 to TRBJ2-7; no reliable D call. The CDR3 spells CASSPEVGAYEQYF. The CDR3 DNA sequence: TGTGCCAGCAGCCCCGAGGTTGGTGCCTACGAGCAGTACTTC.